The clone carrying this T cell receptor beta chain was observed once. The V end lost 3 bases, the J end lost 5 bases, and 13 bases lay between the germline ends. The CDR3 has 15 residues. Germline values: CDR1 SGHTA, CDR2 FQGNSA. TCRdb's copy holds only in-frame clones and misses some; the assay was immunoSEQ multiplex PCR. The sample has fewer than 70,000 clones, roughly 90% seen once; the top ten hold approximately 1.5%. The entry originates in a study of T cell changes during pregnancy in multiple sclerosis. This receptor was obtained from a female donor with multiple sclerosis, enrolled in a pregnancy study. The starting material was peripheral blood, obtained in the second trimester of pregnancy. The genes are TRBV7-2 and TRBJ2-2; D might be TRBD2 (5 bases). CDR3: CASSLVGVWTGELFF. DNA for the CDR3: TGTGCCAGCAGCTTGGTGGGAGTATGGACCGGGGAGCTGTTTTTT.